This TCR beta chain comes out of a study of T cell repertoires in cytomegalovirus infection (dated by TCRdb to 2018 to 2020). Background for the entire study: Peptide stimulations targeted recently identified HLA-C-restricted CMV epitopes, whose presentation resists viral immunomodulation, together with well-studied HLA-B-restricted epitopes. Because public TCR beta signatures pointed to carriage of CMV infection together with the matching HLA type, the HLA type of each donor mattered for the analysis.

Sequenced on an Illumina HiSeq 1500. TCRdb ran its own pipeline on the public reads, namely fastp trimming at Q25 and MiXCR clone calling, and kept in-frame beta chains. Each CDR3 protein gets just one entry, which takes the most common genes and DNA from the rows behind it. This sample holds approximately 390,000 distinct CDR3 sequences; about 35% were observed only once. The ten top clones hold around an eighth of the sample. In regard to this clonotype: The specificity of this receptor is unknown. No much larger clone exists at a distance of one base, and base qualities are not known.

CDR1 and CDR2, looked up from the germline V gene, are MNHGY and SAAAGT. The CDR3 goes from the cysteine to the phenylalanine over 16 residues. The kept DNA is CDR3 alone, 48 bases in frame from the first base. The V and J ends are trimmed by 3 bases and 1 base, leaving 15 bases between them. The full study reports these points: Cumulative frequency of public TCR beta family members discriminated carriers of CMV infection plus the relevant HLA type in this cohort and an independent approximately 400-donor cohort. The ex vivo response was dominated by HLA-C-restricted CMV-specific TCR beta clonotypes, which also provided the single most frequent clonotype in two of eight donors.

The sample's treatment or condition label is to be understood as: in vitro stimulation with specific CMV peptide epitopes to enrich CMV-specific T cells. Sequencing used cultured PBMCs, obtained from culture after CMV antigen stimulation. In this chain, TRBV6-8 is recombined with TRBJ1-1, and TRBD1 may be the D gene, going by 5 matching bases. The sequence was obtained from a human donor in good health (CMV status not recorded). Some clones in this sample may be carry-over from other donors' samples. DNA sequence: TGTGCCAGCAGTTATCCCACGACAGACCGGAACACTGAAGCTTTCTTT. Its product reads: CASSYPTTDRNTEAFF.